This TCR beta chain was sequenced during a study of blood T cell repertoires in COVID-19. As processed by the authors: Researchers report that nucleated cell counts were estimated from reference gene primer amplification. Profiled with immunoSEQ multiplex PCR; TCRdb holds only in-frame clones, not every one. V and J calls and clone size follow that table, whereas D and trimming were derived from the DNA. In the table there are 150,000 to 180,000 clones, 70% to 90% of which are singletons. The CDR3 consists of 11 residues. V was shortened by 5 bases and J by 6 bases, with 10 bases between the two germline ends. Looked up from germline, CDR1 is DFQATT and CDR2 is SNEGSKA (reference sequence). Seattle enrolled patients during active infection and tracked them longitudinally.

Source material: peripheral blood. The receptor's source is a woman aged 55-70 years with COVID-19, enrolled during active disease. The V call is TRBV20-1, the J call TRBJ1-1; weak D call: TRBD1 (6 bases). In DNA, the CDR3 is TGCAGTGCTGAGGGGGTTTCTGAAGCTTTCTTT. Encoded protein: CSAEGVSEAFF.